This T cell receptor beta chain is drawn from a study of T cell changes during pregnancy in multiple sclerosis. Profiled with immunoSEQ multiplex PCR; TCRdb holds only in-frame clones, not every one. The sample consists of roughly 29,000 clones, about 91% of them appearing once. Germline V CDR1 and CDR2: SGHRS, YFSETQ. V lost 2 bases to trimming and J lost 5 bases, with 13 bases between them. The CDR3 contains 14 residues. The rearrangement uses TRBV5-1 and TRBJ2-5; a weak D match, TRBD2 (5 bases). The receptor was derived from a female donor with multiple sclerosis, enrolled in a pregnancy study. Sequences were derived from CD8+ T cells from peripheral blood mononuclear cells, sampled after pregnancy. CDR3 in DNA: TGCGCCAGCAGCTTAGAGGGCCCGGGGGAGACCCAGTACTTC. Its translation is CASSLEGPGETQYF.